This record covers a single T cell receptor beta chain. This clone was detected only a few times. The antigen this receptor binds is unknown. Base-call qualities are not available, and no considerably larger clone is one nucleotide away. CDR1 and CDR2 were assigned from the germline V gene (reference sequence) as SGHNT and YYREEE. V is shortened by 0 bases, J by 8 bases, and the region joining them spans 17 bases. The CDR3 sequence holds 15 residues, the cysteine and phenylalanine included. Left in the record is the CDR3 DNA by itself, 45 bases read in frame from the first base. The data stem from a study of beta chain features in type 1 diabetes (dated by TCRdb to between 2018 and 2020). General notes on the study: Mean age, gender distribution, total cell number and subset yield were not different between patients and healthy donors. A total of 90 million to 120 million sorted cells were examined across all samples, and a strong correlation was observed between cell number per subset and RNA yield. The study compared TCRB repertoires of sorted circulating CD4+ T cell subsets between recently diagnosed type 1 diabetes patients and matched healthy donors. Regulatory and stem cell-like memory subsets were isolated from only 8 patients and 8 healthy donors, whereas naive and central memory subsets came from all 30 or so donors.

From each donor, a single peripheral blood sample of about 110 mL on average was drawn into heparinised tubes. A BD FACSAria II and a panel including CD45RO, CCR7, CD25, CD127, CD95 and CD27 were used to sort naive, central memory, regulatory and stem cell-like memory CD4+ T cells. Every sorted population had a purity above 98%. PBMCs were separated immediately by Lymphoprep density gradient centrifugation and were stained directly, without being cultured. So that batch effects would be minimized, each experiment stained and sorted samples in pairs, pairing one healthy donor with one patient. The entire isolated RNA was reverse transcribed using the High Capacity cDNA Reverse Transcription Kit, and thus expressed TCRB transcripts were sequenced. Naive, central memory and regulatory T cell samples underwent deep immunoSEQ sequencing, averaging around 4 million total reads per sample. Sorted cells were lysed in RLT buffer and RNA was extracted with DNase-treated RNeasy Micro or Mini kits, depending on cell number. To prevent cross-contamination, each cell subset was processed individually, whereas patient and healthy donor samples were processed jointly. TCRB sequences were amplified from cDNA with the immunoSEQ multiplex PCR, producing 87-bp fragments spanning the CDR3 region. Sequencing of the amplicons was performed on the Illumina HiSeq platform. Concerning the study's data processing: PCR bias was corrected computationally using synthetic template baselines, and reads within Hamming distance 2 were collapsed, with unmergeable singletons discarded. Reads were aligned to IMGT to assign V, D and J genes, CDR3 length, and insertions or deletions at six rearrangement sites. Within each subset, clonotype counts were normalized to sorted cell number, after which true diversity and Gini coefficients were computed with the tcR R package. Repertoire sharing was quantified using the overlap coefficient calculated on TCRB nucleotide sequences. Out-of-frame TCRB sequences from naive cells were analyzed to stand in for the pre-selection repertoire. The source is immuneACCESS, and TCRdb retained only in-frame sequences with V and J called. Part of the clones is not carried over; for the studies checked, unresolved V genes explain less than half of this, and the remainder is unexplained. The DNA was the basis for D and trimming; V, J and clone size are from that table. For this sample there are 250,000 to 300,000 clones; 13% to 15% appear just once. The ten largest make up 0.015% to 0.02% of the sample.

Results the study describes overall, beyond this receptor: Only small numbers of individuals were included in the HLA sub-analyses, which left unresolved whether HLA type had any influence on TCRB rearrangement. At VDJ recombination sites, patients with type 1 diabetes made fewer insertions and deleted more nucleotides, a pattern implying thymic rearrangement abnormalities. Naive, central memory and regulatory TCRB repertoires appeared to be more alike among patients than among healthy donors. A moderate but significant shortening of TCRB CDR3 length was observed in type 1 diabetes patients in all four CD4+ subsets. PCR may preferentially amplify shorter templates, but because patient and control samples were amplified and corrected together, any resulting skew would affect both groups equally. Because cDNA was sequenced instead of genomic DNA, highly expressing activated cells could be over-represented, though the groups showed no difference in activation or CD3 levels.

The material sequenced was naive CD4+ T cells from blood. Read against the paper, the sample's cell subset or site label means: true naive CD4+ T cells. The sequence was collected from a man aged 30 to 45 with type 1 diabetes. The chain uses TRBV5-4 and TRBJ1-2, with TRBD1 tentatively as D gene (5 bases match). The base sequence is TGTGCCAGCAGCTTGGGGATGGACACAACGCGGGGCTACACCTTC. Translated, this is CASSLGMDTTRGYTF.